This T cell receptor (beta chain) emerged from a study of T cells after yellow fever vaccination. The V end was cut by 5 bases, the J end by 2 bases, with 18 bases between. The CDR3 totals 16 residues. Per germline, CDR1 SGHTA and CDR2 FQGNSA. In its sample, this clonotype was seen a few times. MiXCR, run by TCRdb on the 5' RACE reads, gives a single entry per CDR3 protein. The repertoire holds some 350,000 distinct CDR3 sequences, with over 4% as singletons. The chain employs TRBV7-2 and TRBJ1-2; D unclear. The sequencing used PBMCs, collected 5 days after the yellow fever booster vaccination. This receptor was identified in a young man who received the YFV17D yellow fever vaccine. The CDR3 sequence is CASSAVNAHPNYGYTF. The DNA for the CDR3 is TGTGCCAGCAGCGCCGTAAACGCGCACCCGAACTATGGCTACACCTTC.